This is a list of T cell receptor beta chains from one sample in a study of shared clonotypes between healthy human individuals. The repertoire was sequenced with immunoSEQ multiplex PCR; TCRdb's copy has only in-frame clones and lacks some. This sample has over a million clones, with approximately 98% found just once. Sequenced input: naive CD4+ T cells sorted from blood. The source is a man aged 25-45 years in good health. CDR3s include the opening cysteine and the closing phenylalanine or tryptophan. The order of the fields is J gene, V gene, D gene, clone size, CDR3 protein, CDR3 DNA. A D gene is named only where the DNA matches it firmly. Where a row states a size, it is once, few, many or the class of an expanded clone; other rows omit it.

>TRBJ2-1|TRBV7-7|-|-
CASSLTGPDEQFF
TGTGCTAGCAGCTTGACAGGTCCGGACGAGCAGTTCTTC
>TRBJ2-1|TRBV5-1|TRBD2|-
CASSSGLAGAYNEQFF
TGCGCCAGCAGCTCCGGACTAGCGGGAGCGTACAATGAGCAGTTCTTC
>TRBJ1-2|TRBV29-1|-|-
CSADQGFGGYTF
TGCAGCGCGGACCAGGGGTTCGGTGGCTACACCTTC
>TRBJ1-2|TRBV7-9|-|-
CASSLGGRGYGYTF
TGTGCCAGCAGCTTAGGGGGCCGCGGCTATGGCTACACCTTC
>TRBJ2-7|TRBV6-5|-|once
CASSYSTVYEQYF
TGTGCCAGCAGTTACTCGACTGTCTACGAGCAGTACTTC
>TRBJ2-7|TRBV28|-|once
CASRVLSPISEQYF
TGTGCCAGCAGAGTTTTATCCCCCATAAGCGAGCAGTACTTC
>TRBJ2-7|TRBV6-1|-|-
CASSDGRVWYEQYF
TGTGCCAGCAGTGATGGACGGGTCTGGTACGAGCAGTACTTC
>TRBJ1-2|TRBV7-9|TRBD1|-
CASSVNRGTDYGYTF
TGTGCCAGCAGCGTAAACAGGGGGACGGACTATGGCTACACCTTC
>TRBJ1-1|TRBV6-4|-|once
CASSQTGWNTEAFF
TGTGCCAGCAGCCAGACAGGCTGGAACACTGAAGCTTTCTTT
>TRBJ2-1|TRBV6-5|-|-
CASSNKVYNEQFF
TGTGCCAGCAGCAACAAAGTTTACAATGAGCAGTTCTTC
>TRBJ2-7|TRBV18|-|-
CASSRELYYEQYF
TGTGCCAGCTCTCGGGAGCTATACTACGAGCAGTACTTC
>TRBJ2-1|TRBV5-1|-|-
CASSQPEGSYNEQFF
TGCGCCAGCAGCCAGCCCGAGGGGAGTTACAATGAGCAGTTCTTC
>TRBJ1-2|TRBV28|TRBD1|-
CASTLTGDYGYTF
TGTGCCAGCACCCTGACAGGGGACTATGGCTACACCTTC
>TRBJ2-6|TRBV9|-|-
CASGGSGANVLTF
TGTGCCAGCGGGGGATCTGGGGCCAACGTCCTGACTTTC
>TRBJ2-3|TRBV7-2|TRBD2|-
CASSLDRASGSDTQYF
TGTGCCAGCAGCTTAGATAGGGCTAGCGGGAGCGATACGCAGTATTTT
>TRBJ2-3|TRBV27|-|-
CASSLSFSLSTQYF
TGTGCCAGCAGTCTTAGTTTCAGTTTAAGTACGCAGTATTTT
>TRBJ2-3|TRBV9|TRBD2|-
CASSVWTSAGTDTQYF
TGTGCCAGCAGCGTTTGGACTAGCGCGGGCACAGATACGCAGTATTTT
>TRBJ2-5|TRBV6-5|-|once
CATSRGGAQETQYF
TGTGCCACCTCGCGAGGGGGGGCCCAAGAGACCCAGTACTTC
>TRBJ2-2|TRBV12-2|-|-
CASRLDRFNTGELFF
TGTGCAAGTCGCTTAGACAGGTTCAACACCGGGGAGCTGTTTTTT
>TRBJ1-3|TRBV7-2|-|-
CASSFGISGNTIYF
TGTGCCAGCAGCTTCGGCATTTCTGGAAACACCATATATTTT
>TRBJ2-5|TRBV5-1|-|-
CASSLGLRDNQETQYF
TGCGCCAGCAGCTTGGGGTTACGGGACAACCAAGAGACCCAGTACTTC
>TRBJ2-3|TRBV29-1|TRBD2|-
CSVGTRASGRLDTQYF
TGCAGCGTTGGGACTCGGGCTAGCGGGAGATTAGATACGCAGTATTTT
>TRBJ2-4|TRBV7-9|-|-
CASTELSGVAKNIQYF
TGTGCCAGCACCGAACTAAGTGGGGTGGCCAAAAACATTCAGTACTTC
>TRBJ2-7|TRBV2|TRBD1|-
CASSVGRGLTIEQYF
TGTGCCAGCAGTGTAGGCAGGGGGCTTACTATCGAGCAGTACTTC
>TRBJ2-3|TRBV4-3|-|-
CASSQERQDTQYF
TGCGCCAGCAGCCAAGAGAGGCAGGACACGCAGTATTTT
>TRBJ1-5|TRBV6-1|TRBD1|-
CASRRGQGRGQPQHF
TGTGCCAGCAGGAGGGGACAGGGGAGAGGTCAGCCCCAGCATTTT
>TRBJ2-3|TRBV5-1|-|-
CASRGGLNTDTQYF
TGCGCCAGCAGGGGCGGGCTAAACACAGATACGCAGTATTTT
>TRBJ2-1|TRBV7-7|-|-
CASSLEPIRPGGLREQFF
TGTGCCAGCAGCTTAGAGCCAATTAGGCCCGGGGGGCTTCGCGAGCAGTTCTTC
>TRBJ1-4|TRBV14|-|-
CASSQDMGEKLFF
TGTGCCAGCAGCCAAGATATGGGCGAAAAACTGTTTTTT
>TRBJ2-2|TRBV5-1|TRBD1|-
CASSLEGASGELFF
TGCGCCAGCAGCTTAGAGGGGGCGAGCGGGGAGCTGTTTTTT
>TRBJ1-2|TRBV7-3|-|once
CASSSDVSLGYTF
TGTGCCAGCAGCTCGGACGTATCTCTAGGCTACACCTTC
>TRBJ2-5|TRBV5-1|-|-
CASSLKVTGATQYF
TGCGCCAGCAGCTTGAAAGTCACCGGGGCGACCCAGTACTTC
>TRBJ2-7|TRBV28|-|-
CASKGFYEQYF
TGTGCCTCGAAGGGGTTCTACGAGCAGTACTTC
>TRBJ1-4|TRBV10-3|-|-
CAISEQQAPEKLFF
TGTGCCATCAGTGAACAACAGGCGCCTGAAAAACTGTTTTTT
>TRBJ1-2|TRBV30|-|once
CAWVQGNYGYTF
TGTGCCTGGGTGCAGGGAAACTATGGCTACACCTTC